This entry lists 26 T cell receptor beta chains sequenced from one sample in a study of blood T cell repertoires in COVID-19 (dated by TCRdb to about 2020). The library came from the immunoSEQ multiplex PCR assay. Drawn from immuneACCESS, this table holds only the in-frame rearrangements with V and J called that TCRdb kept. Clones are partly lost; checked studies trace under half to an unresolved V gene and leave the rest unexplained. The table for this sample lists tens of thousands of clones; less than 90% of them were counted only once. Approximately 5.1% of the sample is taken by the ten largest. Material: peripheral blood. These receptors were collected from an elderly man in a cohort sampled during active COVID-19.

As DNA, the CDR3 is TGTGCCAGCAATAGGGGACAGGGAGAGACCCAGTACTTC. It yields the protein CASNRGQGETQYF. This chain uses TRBV12-3 or TRBV12-4 with TRBJ2-5, with 9 bases identical to TRBD1. The V and J ends lost 7 bases and 4 bases, in that order; junction bases with no gene match: 4. The CDR3 length is 13 residues.

The rearrangement uses TRBV19 and TRBJ1-5; weak D call: TRBD1 (6 bases). V was clipped by 7 bases and J by 4 bases, with 17 bases between them. In germline, CDR1 is LNHDA, CDR2 SQIVND (reference sequence). This CDR3 has 15 residues. CDR3 nucleotides: TGTGCCAGTAAGGCAGGGGATAATCGGAATCAGCCCCAGCATTTT. This codes for CASKAGDNRNQPQHF.

The V call is TRBV6-1, the J call TRBJ1-3, with a tentative D call TRBD1 (6 bases). The germline V and J ends were trimmed by 0 bases and 3 bases, with 12 bases remaining between them. This CDR3 is built from 16 residues. Germline-derived CDR1 and CDR2 are MNHNS and SASEGT. The CDR3 protein is CASSEAFRGRGNTIYF. DNA for the CDR3: TGTGCCAGCAGTGAAGCGTTCAGGGGCCGTGGAAACACCATATATTTT.

The chain recombines TRBV9 with TRBJ1-1, with 8 bases fitting TRBD1. CDR1 and CDR2 from the germline V gene are SGDLS and YYNGEE. The CDR3 sequence is 16 residues long. Losses at the gene ends were 4 bases for V and 1 base for J; bases not matched to a gene: 9. CDR3 DNA sequence: TGTGCCAGCAGCCTAGGAGGGGGACAGGCGAACACTGAAGCTTTCTTT. Translating gives CASSLGGGQANTEAFF.

In this sample, this clone turned up once. The chain links TRBV5-5 to TRBJ2-1, with 12 bases lining up with TRBD2. Germline V lookup: CDR1 SGHKS, CDR2 YYEKEE (reference sequence). The CDR3 is 16 residues long. V lost 2 bases and J lost 8; bases outside the gene matches: 8. The CDR3 sequence is CASSLSGLAGLYEQFF. The CDR3 DNA reads as TGTGCCAGCAGCTTATCAGGACTAGCGGGACTCTATGAGCAGTTCTTC. Using reference TRBV5-5 and TRBJ2-1 for the parts outside the CDR3, the full variable domain is DAGVTQSPTHLIKTRGQQVTLRCSPISGHKSVSWYQQVLGQGPQFIFQYYEKEERGRGNFPDRFSARQFPNYSSELNVNALLLGDSALYLCASSLSGLAGLYEQFFGPGTRLTVL.

The chain employs TRBV4-2 and TRBJ1-1, with TRBD1 identical over 9 bases. Trimming removed 5 bases from V and 7 bases from J; junction bases left unmatched: 8. Germline-derived CDR1 and CDR2 are LGHNA and YNFKEQ. The CDR3 length is 14 residues. This chain's CDR3 is CASSSTGGWLEAFF. CDR3 bases: TGTGCCAGCAGCTCGACAGGGGGTTGGCTTGAAGCTTTCTTT.

The chain has TRBV10-2 and TRBJ1-3; possible D gene TRBD1, 6 bases. The CDR3 has 14 amino acids. The V end was cut by 7 bases, the J end by 5 bases, with 15 bases between. Per the germline V gene, CDR1 is WSHSY and CDR2 is SAAADI. CDR3: CASKNRDARNTIYF. The CDR3 DNA is TGCGCCAGCAAAAACAGGGATGCGAGAAACACCATATATTTT.

J is TRBJ2-7 and V is TRBV7-2; 12 positions match TRBD2. After removal of 1 base from V and 7 bases from J, the junction contained 8 bases not matched to a gene. Germline lookup yields CDR1 SGHTA and CDR2 FQGNSA. This CDR3 spans 16 amino acids. CDR3 loop: CASSLVLAGGPGEQYF. In DNA form, the CDR3 reads TGTGCCAGCAGCTTAGTGCTAGCGGGGGGGCCGGGAGAGCAGTACTTC.

The rearrangement links TRBV9 to TRBJ1-3; no firm D call. Trimming shortened V by 1 base and J by 0 bases, and 11 bases separated the two germline ends. The CDR3 has 16 amino acids. Germline V lookup: CDR1 SGDLS, CDR2 YYNGEE. CDR3 region: CASSVRSHDSGNTIYF. As DNA, the CDR3 is TGTGCCAGCAGCGTAAGGAGTCATGACTCTGGAAACACCATATATTTT.

The V and J genes are TRBV2 and TRBJ2-1, with 7 bases that match TRBD2. Germline V lookup: CDR1 SNHLY, CDR2 FYNNEI. With 8 bases clipped from V and 4 bases from J, the junction kept 5 bases outside the gene matches. The CDR3 spans 13 residues. CDR3 protein: CASREVEYNEQFF. The CDR3 nucleotides read TGTGCCAGCCGGGAGGTCGAATACAATGAGCAGTTCTTC.

This clone was seen a single time. The chain recombines TRBV2 with TRBJ1-1, with D perhaps matching TRBD1 (5 bases). The germline V and J ends were trimmed by 8 bases and 5 bases, with 15 bases remaining between them. The CDR3 extends over 13 amino acids. CDR1 is SNHLY, CDR2 FYNNEI, per germline. The CDR3: CASHPGGRTEAFF. CDR3 sequence (DNA): TGTGCCAGCCACCCCGGGGGAAGGACTGAAGCTTTCTTT. The full variable domain, with the rest looked up from reference TRBV2 and TRBJ1-1, is EPEVTQTPSHQVTQMGQEVILRCVPISNHLYFYWYRQILGQKVEFLVSFYNNEISEKSEIFDDQFSVERPDGSNFTLKIRSTKLEDSAMYFCASHPGGRTEAFFGQGTRLTVV.

This rearrangement joins TRBV7-6 to TRBJ1-2; maybe TRBD1 (6 bases). The CDR3 sequence is 17 residues long. V was shortened by 0 bases and J by 4 bases, with 18 bases between the two germline ends. Germline CDR1 SGHVS, CDR2 FNYEAQ. This chain's CDR3 is CASSLADLGTTSYGYTF. In DNA, the CDR3 is TGTGCCAGCAGCTTAGCAGATCTGGGGACAACCTCCTATGGCTACACCTTC.

CDR3 nucleotides: TGTGCCAGCAGTTATCAAGCGGCTGGAAACACCATATATTTT. Translation gives CASSYQAAGNTIYF. The V gene is TRBV27, the J gene TRBJ1-3; D gene unclear. The V end lost 4 bases, the J end lost 2 bases, and 9 bases lay between the germline ends. Germline CDR1 MNHEY, CDR2 SMNVEV (reference sequence). CDR3 length: 14 residues.

V gene TRBV24-1 combines with J gene TRBJ1-5, with a possible D match to TRBD1 (5 bases). Germline-derived CDR1 and CDR2 are KGHDR and SFDVKD. This CDR3 spans 16 amino acids. Trimming pared 8 bases from V and 6 bases from J, leaving 22 bases between. The CDR3 DNA sequence: TGTGCCACCACACTTTACCCTAGGGGAGGGACTCAGCCCCAGCATTTT. This encodes CATTLYPRGGTQPQHF.

The gene calls are TRBV12-3 or TRBV12-4 and TRBJ1-2, with TRBD1 as a possible D gene (6 bases). The CDR3 has 12 amino acids. Trimming took off 6 bases at V and 5 bases at J, with 10 bases between the two ends. CDR3 in amino acids: CASSTGTYGYTF. CDR3 DNA: TGTGCCAGCAGCACAGGGACATATGGCTACACCTTC.

In this sample, this clone turned up once. CDR3: CASSVGLAGGMDTQYF. CDR3 bases: TGCGCCAGCAGCGTGGGACTAGCGGGGGGGATGGATACGCAGTATTTT. The chain couples TRBV5-1 to TRBJ2-3, with 16 bases identical to TRBD2. The CDR3 contains 16 residues. J was trimmed by 6 bases and V by 4 bases; bases with no gene match: 5. Germline values: CDR1 SGHRS, CDR2 YFSETQ.

The V and J genes are TRBV10-1 and TRBJ2-1; 9 bases map to TRBD2. After removal of 0 bases from V and 4 bases from J, the junction contained 4 bases not matched to a gene. The CDR3 sequence is 16 residues long. Looked up from germline, CDR1 is WNHNN and CDR2 is SYGVQD (reference sequence). For the CDR3, the DNA is TGCGCCAGCAGTGAGTCGGCTAGCGGGATGTACAATGAGCAGTTCTTC. Its protein product is CASSESASGMYNEQFF.

The chain is built from TRBV19 and TRBJ1-1, with D possibly being TRBD1 (5 bases). This CDR3 has 14 amino acids. V gave up 4 bases and J gave up 6 bases, with 15 bases separating them. Germline values: CDR1 LNHDA, CDR2 SQIVND (reference sequence). The CDR3 nucleotides are TGTGCCAGTAGTACCGGAGGGACGGTGGCTGAAGCTTTCTTT. Its protein product is CASSTGGTVAEAFF.

This clone appeared once. This chain joins TRBV5-1 and TRBJ2-7, with TRBD1 matching 10 bases. The CDR3 is 14 residues long. The germline gives CDR1 SGHRS, CDR2 YFSETQ. V was clipped by 4 bases and J by 1 base; unmatched bases: 2. The CDR3 reads CASSRDRGSYEQYF. The CDR3 nucleotides read TGCGCCAGCAGCCGGGACAGGGGATCCTACGAGCAGTACTTC.

The chain couples TRBV5-5 to TRBJ1-1, with TRBD1 identical over 7 bases. CDR1 and CDR2 from the germline V gene are SGHKS and YYEKEE (reference sequence). V lost 8 bases, J lost 3 bases, and 7 bases stayed unmatched. The CDR3 is 13 amino acids. DNA for the CDR3: TGTGCCAGTACCGGGACAGTGGACACTGAAGCTTTCTTT. It specifies CASTGTVDTEAFF. Full variable domain (missing parts from reference TRBV5-5 and TRBJ1-1): DAGVTQSPTHLIKTRGQQVTLRCSPISGHKSVSWYQQVLGQGPQFIFQYYEKEERGRGNFPDRFSARQFPNYSSELNVNALLLGDSALYLCASTGTVDTEAFFGQGTRLTVV.

V usage is TRBV5-4 and J usage is TRBJ2-7, with TRBD1 identical over 7 bases. V shed 6 bases, J shed 5 bases, and the junction held 8 bases outside the gene matches. The CDR3 is 13 amino acids. Germline CDR1 is SGHNT and CDR2 is YYREEE (reference sequence). The CDR3 sequence: CASTNRGIDEQYF. DNA of the CDR3: TGTGCCAGCACCAACAGGGGTATCGACGAGCAGTACTTC.

In this sample, this clone turned up once. The chain links TRBV6-4 to TRBJ1-1; maybe TRBD1 (6 bases). The V end lost 5 bases, the J end lost 4 bases, and 11 bases lay between the germline ends. The CDR3 length is 13 residues. Germline loops: CDR1 MRHNA, CDR2 SNTAGT. The CDR3 loop reads CASSQSRGTEAFF. CDR3 DNA: TGTGCCAGCAGTCAATCCAGGGGCACTGAAGCTTTCTTT.

The chain links TRBV6-2 or TRBV6-3 to TRBJ2-5; 16 bases fit TRBD2. Germline V gene data show CDR1 as MNHEY and CDR2 as SVGEGT. The junction had 9 bases not matched to a gene; V was cut back by 5 bases and J by 6 bases. CDR3 size: 17 residues. CDR3: CASSPGLAGGLRQTQYF. DNA for the CDR3: TGTGCCAGCAGTCCGGGACTAGCGGGAGGGTTGAGGCAGACCCAGTACTTC.

The V call is TRBV29-1, the J call TRBJ2-6, with 7 bases aligning to TRBD1. Germline assignment: CDR1 SQVTM and CDR2 ANQGSEA. V shed 6 bases and J 0 bases; nucleotides not matched to a gene: 2. CDR3 length: 14 amino acids. The CDR3 loop is CSVGQSSGANVLTF. DNA for the CDR3: TGCAGCGTGGGACAGAGCTCTGGGGCCAACGTCCTGACTTTC.

The V call is TRBV27, the J call TRBJ1-2, with 8 bases matching TRBD1. The trim removed 6 bases at V and 7 bases at J, leaving 13 bases unmatched. CDR1 is MNHEY and CDR2 is SMNVEV in the germline V gene (reference sequence). This CDR3 region has 15 residues. In DNA, the CDR3 is TGTGCCAGCAGCCTCAGGTTCCAGGGGGCGCGTGGCTACACCTTC. Protein sequence: CASSLRFQGARGYTF.

The chain has TRBV7-2 and TRBJ2-5; possible D gene TRBD2, 5 bases. The CDR3 has 15 residues. Trimming took off 1 base at V and 5 bases at J, with 14 bases between the two ends. Germline lookup yields CDR1 SGHTA and CDR2 FQGNSA. In DNA form, the CDR3 reads TGTGCCAGCAGCTTAGAGATTGCTAGCCTCGAGACCCAGTACTTC. It codes for CASSLEIASLETQYF.